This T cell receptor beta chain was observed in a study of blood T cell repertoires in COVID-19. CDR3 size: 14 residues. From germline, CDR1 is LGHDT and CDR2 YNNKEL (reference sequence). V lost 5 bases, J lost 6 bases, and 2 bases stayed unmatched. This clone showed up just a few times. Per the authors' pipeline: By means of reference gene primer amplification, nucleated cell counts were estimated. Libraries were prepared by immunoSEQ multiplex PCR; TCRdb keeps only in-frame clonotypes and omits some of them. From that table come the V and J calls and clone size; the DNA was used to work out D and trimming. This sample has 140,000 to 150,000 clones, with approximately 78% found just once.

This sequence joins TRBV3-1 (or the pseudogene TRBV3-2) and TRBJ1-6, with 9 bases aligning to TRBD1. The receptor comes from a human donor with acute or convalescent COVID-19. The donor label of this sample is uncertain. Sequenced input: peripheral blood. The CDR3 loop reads CASSWTGVNSPLHF. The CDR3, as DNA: TGTGCCAGCAGCTGGACAGGGGTTAATTCACCCCTCCACTTT.